Listed below are T cell receptor beta chains from one sample, sequenced in a study of CD8 T cells in ankylosing spondylitis. TCRdb processed the 5' RACE reads anew with MiXCR; each CDR3 protein has one entry. The table lists roughly 400,000 distinct CDR3 sequences, approximately 20% of them singletons. Sequencing used blood, either unsorted or a sorted T cell fraction (not recorded which). These receptors were taken from a male donor with ankylosing spondylitis. Each CDR3 is given with its conserved first and last residue. The order of the fields is CDR3 protein, CDR3 DNA, V gene, D gene, clone size, J gene. A D gene is named only where the DNA matches it firmly. Some rows mark clone size as missing; the rest say once, few, many or name a class of expanded clone.

cdr3_aa: CASSRGGDTDTQYF; cdr3_nt: TGTGCCAGCAGCAGGGGCGGAGACACAGATACGCAGTATTTT; v_call: TRBV7-2; d_call: NA; clone_size: NA; j_call: TRBJ2-3
cdr3_aa: CASSSLGGHLHF; cdr3_nt: TGTGCCAGCAGTTCCCTAGGGGGGCACCTCCACTTT; v_call: TRBV12-3/TRBV12-4; d_call: NA; clone_size: NA; j_call: TRBJ1-6
cdr3_aa: CASSDPQLGQTEAFF; cdr3_nt: TGCGCCAGCAGCGACCCGCAACTTGGACAAACTGAAGCTTTCTTT; v_call: TRBV5-1; d_call: NA; clone_size: NA; j_call: TRBJ1-1
cdr3_aa: CASTPGLAGAAEQFF; cdr3_nt: TGTGCCAGCACCCCGGGACTAGCGGGAGCCGCGGAGCAGTTCTTC; v_call: TRBV12-3/TRBV12-4; d_call: TRBD2; clone_size: NA; j_call: TRBJ2-1
cdr3_aa: CASHDRGTETQYF; cdr3_nt: TGTGCCAGCCACGACAGGGGGACAGAGACCCAGTACTTC; v_call: TRBV7-2; d_call: TRBD1; clone_size: NA; j_call: TRBJ2-5
cdr3_aa: CASSSDRGNYNEQFF; cdr3_nt: TGTGCCAGCAGCTCGGACAGGGGAAACTACAATGAGCAGTTCTTC; v_call: TRBV11-2; d_call: TRBD1; clone_size: NA; j_call: TRBJ2-1
cdr3_aa: CASSLGGTTNTGELFF; cdr3_nt: TGTGCCAGCAGCTTAGGTGGGACAACGAACACCGGGGAGCTGTTTTTT; v_call: TRBV7-2; d_call: NA; clone_size: NA; j_call: TRBJ2-2
cdr3_aa: CASSALGRDNEQFF; cdr3_nt: TGTGCCAGCAGCGCACTAGGACGGGATAATGAGCAGTTCTTC; v_call: TRBV7-3; d_call: NA; clone_size: NA; j_call: TRBJ2-1
cdr3_aa: CASSEVEVRMNTEAFF; cdr3_nt: TGTGCCAGCAGTGAAGTCGAAGTTAGAATGAACACTGAAGCTTTCTTT; v_call: TRBV2; d_call: NA; clone_size: NA; j_call: TRBJ1-1
cdr3_aa: CASSQVDSYEQYF; cdr3_nt: TGCGCCAGCAGCCAAGTGGACAGCTACGAGCAGTACTTC; v_call: TRBV4-1; d_call: NA; clone_size: few; j_call: TRBJ2-7
cdr3_aa: CASSLGGSAKNIQYF; cdr3_nt: TGTGCCAGCAGTTTGGGAGGGAGTGCCAAAAACATTCAGTACTTC; v_call: TRBV12-3/TRBV12-4; d_call: TRBD2; clone_size: many; j_call: TRBJ2-4
cdr3_aa: CASSPLLGTQYF; cdr3_nt: TGTGCCAGCAGCCCCTTATTGGGGACCCAGTACTTC; v_call: TRBV12-3/TRBV12-4; d_call: NA; clone_size: few; j_call: TRBJ2-5
cdr3_aa: CSARDAKRESRNEQFF; cdr3_nt: TGCAGTGCTAGAGATGCTAAGCGGGAGTCGAGGAATGAGCAGTTCTTC; v_call: TRBV20-1; d_call: TRBD2; clone_size: NA; j_call: TRBJ2-1
cdr3_aa: CASAASGTLVQYF; cdr3_nt: TGTGCCAGCGCGGCTAGCGGGACCCTTGTGCAGTATTTT; v_call: TRBV2; d_call: TRBD2; clone_size: few; j_call: TRBJ2-3
cdr3_aa: CASSQEADFGYTF; cdr3_nt: TGTGCCAGCAGCCAAGAGGCTGACTTTGGCTACACCTTC; v_call: TRBV3-1; d_call: NA; clone_size: few; j_call: TRBJ1-2
cdr3_aa: CASSQLLREQYF; cdr3_nt: TGTGCCAGCAGCCAACTATTACGGGAGCAGTACTTC; v_call: TRBV3-1; d_call: NA; clone_size: NA; j_call: TRBJ2-7
cdr3_aa: CAISERPSSYNSPLHF; cdr3_nt: TGTGCCATCAGTGAGCGCCCGAGCTCCTATAATTCACCCCTCCACTTT; v_call: TRBV10-3; d_call: NA; clone_size: few; j_call: TRBJ1-6
cdr3_aa: CVSAVNTEAFF; cdr3_nt: TGTGTCAGCGCGGTAAACACTGAAGCTTTCTTT; v_call: TRBV12-3/TRBV12-4; d_call: NA; clone_size: NA; j_call: TRBJ1-1
cdr3_aa: CASSLGGILYF; cdr3_nt: TGTGCCAGCAGCTTAGGTGGGATTTTGTACTTC; v_call: TRBV11-2; d_call: NA; clone_size: NA; j_call: TRBJ2-7
cdr3_aa: CATSDTSGRDTGELFF; cdr3_nt: TGTGCCACCAGTGACACTAGCGGGAGGGACACCGGGGAGCTGTTTTTT; v_call: TRBV24-1; d_call: TRBD2; clone_size: few; j_call: TRBJ2-2
cdr3_aa: CASSQDTELAGSSYNEQFF; cdr3_nt: TGCGCCAGCAGCCAAGATACGGAGCTAGCGGGAAGCTCCTACAATGAGCAGTTCTTC; v_call: TRBV4-1; d_call: TRBD2; clone_size: few; j_call: TRBJ2-1
cdr3_aa: CASSFQGLFTDTQYF; cdr3_nt: TGTGCCAGCAGTTTCCAGGGACTATTCACAGATACGCAGTATTTT; v_call: TRBV28; d_call: TRBD2; clone_size: few; j_call: TRBJ2-3
cdr3_aa: CASSIDGTGVLNEQFF; cdr3_nt: TGTGCCAGTAGTATAGACGGGACAGGGGTTTTGAATGAGCAGTTCTTC; v_call: TRBV19; d_call: TRBD1; clone_size: NA; j_call: TRBJ2-1
cdr3_aa: CASSLNWAGELFF; cdr3_nt: TGTGCCAGCAGTTTAAATTGGGCCGGGGAGCTGTTTTTT; v_call: TRBV12-3/TRBV12-4; d_call: NA; clone_size: many; j_call: TRBJ2-2
cdr3_aa: CASSFEDSTEAFF; cdr3_nt: TGTGCCAGCAGCTTCGAGGATTCCACTGAAGCTTTCTTT; v_call: TRBV7-9; d_call: NA; clone_size: NA; j_call: TRBJ1-1
cdr3_aa: CASSAAHNSPLHF; cdr3_nt: TGTGCCAGCAGCGCGGCGCATAATTCACCCCTCCACTTT; v_call: TRBV25-1; d_call: NA; clone_size: few; j_call: TRBJ1-6
cdr3_aa: CATSERAPDTQYF; cdr3_nt: TGTGCCACCAGTGAGAGGGCTCCAGATACGCAGTATTTT; v_call: TRBV24-1; d_call: NA; clone_size: NA; j_call: TRBJ2-3
cdr3_aa: CASSLAPAGITRETQYF; cdr3_nt: TGTGCCAGCAGCTTAGCCCCTGCGGGGATAACAAGAGAGACCCAGTACTTC; v_call: TRBV7-2; d_call: NA; clone_size: NA; j_call: TRBJ2-5
cdr3_aa: CASSLGAGKQYF; cdr3_nt: TGTGCCAGCAGCTTAGGGGCGGGGAAGCAGTACTTC; v_call: TRBV7-9; d_call: NA; clone_size: many; j_call: TRBJ2-7
cdr3_aa: CASSIQGARTDTQYF; cdr3_nt: TGTGCCAGCAGTATACAGGGGGCTCGCACAGATACGCAGTATTTT; v_call: TRBV6-5; d_call: TRBD1; clone_size: few; j_call: TRBJ2-3
cdr3_aa: CASSKGQQGRTDTQYF; cdr3_nt: TGTGCCAGCAGCAAAGGGCAACAGGGTCGCACAGATACGCAGTATTTT; v_call: TRBV21-1; d_call: NA; clone_size: NA; j_call: TRBJ2-3
cdr3_aa: CASSRPTSASINEQFF; cdr3_nt: TGTGCCAGCAGTAGGCCGACTAGCGCTAGTATCAATGAGCAGTTCTTC; v_call: TRBV6-1; d_call: TRBD2; clone_size: many; j_call: TRBJ2-1
cdr3_aa: CASSSTGDGETQYF; cdr3_nt: TGTGCCAGCAGCTCGACAGGGGACGGGGAGACCCAGTACTTC; v_call: TRBV11-2; d_call: TRBD1; clone_size: NA; j_call: TRBJ2-5
cdr3_aa: CSAQKGGGLETQYF; cdr3_nt: TGCAGTGCCCAGAAGGGGGGAGGGCTGGAGACCCAGTACTTC; v_call: TRBV20-1; d_call: NA; clone_size: few; j_call: TRBJ2-5
cdr3_aa: CASSPTVPTYEQYF; cdr3_nt: TGCGCCAGCAGCCCGACAGTCCCCACCTACGAGCAGTACTTC; v_call: TRBV5-1; d_call: NA; clone_size: NA; j_call: TRBJ2-7
cdr3_aa: CASKERGPDTQYF; cdr3_nt: TGTGCCAGCAAAGAGCGGGGTCCGGATACGCAGTATTTT; v_call: TRBV2; d_call: TRBD2; clone_size: NA; j_call: TRBJ2-3
cdr3_aa: CASSLGGSSGGREQFF; cdr3_nt: TGTGCCAGCAGCTTAGGAGGGTCTAGCGGGGGCCGAGAGCAGTTCTTC; v_call: TRBV11-3; d_call: TRBD2; clone_size: NA; j_call: TRBJ2-1
cdr3_aa: CATPSGASGRIGEQYF; cdr3_nt: TGTGCCACCCCTAGTGGGGCGAGCGGGAGAATAGGAGAGCAGTACTTC; v_call: TRBV14; d_call: TRBD2; clone_size: NA; j_call: TRBJ2-7
cdr3_aa: CASSSAGKLAGVLGEQYF; cdr3_nt: TGTGCCAGCAGTTCGGCCGGGAAGCTAGCGGGAGTTTTAGGAGAGCAGTACTTC; v_call: TRBV28; d_call: TRBD2; clone_size: NA; j_call: TRBJ2-7
cdr3_aa: CAIEVADTQYF; cdr3_nt: TGTGCCATCGAGGTAGCAGATACGCAGTATTTT; v_call: TRBV10-3; d_call: NA; clone_size: many; j_call: TRBJ2-3
cdr3_aa: CASSFSSGTPTTNYGYTF; cdr3_nt: TGCGCCAGCAGCTTCAGTTCAGGGACCCCGACCACAAACTATGGCTACACCTTC; v_call: TRBV5-1; d_call: NA; clone_size: few; j_call: TRBJ1-2
cdr3_aa: CASSLDRGRVNEQFF; cdr3_nt: TGTGCCAGCTCACTCGACAGGGGGCGAGTCAATGAGCAGTTCTTC; v_call: TRBV18; d_call: TRBD1; clone_size: NA; j_call: TRBJ2-1
cdr3_aa: CASSQEGGQGARKRQYF; cdr3_nt: TGTGCCAGCAGCCAAGAAGGAGGACAGGGGGCCAGAAAAAGGCAGTATTTT; v_call: TRBV4-2; d_call: TRBD1; clone_size: few; j_call: TRBJ2-3
cdr3_aa: CASGGSTNTGELFF; cdr3_nt: TGTGCTAGCGGCGGCTCTACGAACACCGGGGAGCTGTTTTTT; v_call: TRBV7-7; d_call: NA; clone_size: NA; j_call: TRBJ2-2
cdr3_aa: CASSRPGTPVLEQYF; cdr3_nt: TGTGCCAGCAGTCGCCCCGGGACACCAGTCTTAGAGCAGTACTTC; v_call: TRBV28; d_call: NA; clone_size: NA; j_call: TRBJ2-7
cdr3_aa: CASSSFRVRGGYTF; cdr3_nt: TGTGCCAGCAGCTCCTTCAGGGTACGAGGTGGCTACACCTTC; v_call: TRBV7-9; d_call: NA; clone_size: few; j_call: TRBJ1-2
cdr3_aa: CASSLALGTGVGSDTQYF; cdr3_nt: TGTGCCAGCAGCTTAGCCTTGGGTACGGGAGTGGGATCAGATACGCAGTATTTT; v_call: TRBV11-1; d_call: NA; clone_size: NA; j_call: TRBJ2-3
cdr3_aa: CASSLWFPGRAEQFF; cdr3_nt: TGTGCCAGCAGTTTATGGTTTCCCGGGAGAGCTGAGCAGTTCTTC; v_call: TRBV28; d_call: NA; clone_size: few; j_call: TRBJ2-1
cdr3_aa: CSVEGQGSSYNEQFF; cdr3_nt: TGCAGCGTTGAAGGACAGGGGAGCTCCTACAATGAGCAGTTCTTC; v_call: TRBV29-1; d_call: TRBD1; clone_size: many; j_call: TRBJ2-1
cdr3_aa: CASSAGEVYDEQFF; cdr3_nt: TGTGCCAGCAGCGCCGGGGAGGTTTACGATGAGCAGTTCTTC; v_call: TRBV9; d_call: NA; clone_size: few; j_call: TRBJ2-1
cdr3_aa: CASSPHRGAGGQETQYF; cdr3_nt: TGTGCCAGCAGCCCCCACCGTGGAGCGGGAGGTCAAGAGACCCAGTACTTC; v_call: TRBV14; d_call: TRBD2; clone_size: many; j_call: TRBJ2-5
cdr3_aa: CSASGDSYNEQFF; cdr3_nt: TGCAGTGCTAGCGGCGACTCCTACAATGAGCAGTTCTTC; v_call: TRBV20-1; d_call: NA; clone_size: NA; j_call: TRBJ2-1
cdr3_aa: CASLWDRGTGELFF; cdr3_nt: TGTGCCAGCCTCTGGGACAGGGGCACCGGGGAGCTGTTTTTT; v_call: TRBV7-2; d_call: TRBD1; clone_size: few; j_call: TRBJ2-2
cdr3_aa: CASSFNYGAGDSDTQYF; cdr3_nt: TGTGCCAGCAGTTTTAATTATGGAGCGGGGGATTCAGATACGCAGTATTTT; v_call: TRBV28; d_call: TRBD2; clone_size: few; j_call: TRBJ2-3
cdr3_aa: CASRGLAGGYEQYF; cdr3_nt: TGTGCCAGCAGAGGACTAGCGGGAGGCTACGAGCAGTACTTC; v_call: TRBV2; d_call: TRBD2; clone_size: few; j_call: TRBJ2-7
cdr3_aa: CASSFFGGSSYNEQFF; cdr3_nt: TGTGCCAGCAGTTTCTTTGGGGGGAGCTCCTACAATGAGCAGTTCTTC; v_call: TRBV12-3/TRBV12-4; d_call: NA; clone_size: NA; j_call: TRBJ2-1
cdr3_aa: CATRRGANTGELFF; cdr3_nt: TGTGCCACCAGGCGGGGGGCAAACACCGGGGAGCTGTTTTTT; v_call: TRBV24-1; d_call: TRBD2; clone_size: NA; j_call: TRBJ2-2
cdr3_aa: CAISERGLAEGVDTQYF; cdr3_nt: TGTGCCATCAGCGAACGAGGACTAGCGGAGGGGGTCGATACGCAGTATTTT; v_call: TRBV10-3; d_call: TRBD2; clone_size: NA; j_call: TRBJ2-3
cdr3_aa: CASSSDTSSRDTQYF; cdr3_nt: TGCGCCAGCAGCTCCGATACGTCCTCTCGGGATACGCAGTATTTT; v_call: TRBV5-1; d_call: NA; clone_size: few; j_call: TRBJ2-3
cdr3_aa: CASRRPSGLQETQYF; cdr3_nt: TGTGCCAGCAGACGACCCTCGGGACTCCAAGAGACCCAGTACTTC; v_call: TRBV28; d_call: NA; clone_size: few; j_call: TRBJ2-5